Listed below are T cell receptor beta chains from one sample, sequenced in a study of shared clonotypes between healthy human individuals. Clones were sequenced by immunoSEQ multiplex PCR, and TCRdb holds only the in-frame ones, with some missing. The sample has 1,500,000 or so clones, 96% seen once. The sample comprised naive CD4+ T cells sorted from blood. These receptors were obtained from a young man in good health. The CDR3 runs from the conserved cysteine through the conserved F or W. D genes are given only for firm matches. Only some rows state a clone size, as once, few, many or a class for expanded clones.

length: 17
V: TRBV15
size: .
J: TRBJ2-1
D: .
DNA: TGTGCCACCAGCAGAGATCGACGGGACCGCTCGGGCAATGAGCAGTTCTTC
CDR3: CATSRDRRDRSGNEQFF

length: 15
V: TRBV7-2
size: .
J: TRBJ1-1
D: .
DNA: TGTGCCAGCAGCTTAGCTTGGGGGCGAGAAACTGAAGCTTTCTTT
CDR3: CASSLAWGRETEAFF

length: 17
V: TRBV21-1
size: .
J: TRBJ2-1
D: .
DNA: TGTGCCAGCAGCAAGACATCGACAGGGAGCTCCTACAATGAGCAGTTCTTC
CDR3: CASSKTSTGSSYNEQFF

length: 15
V: TRBV5-1
size: .
J: TRBJ2-5
D: TRBD1
DNA: TGCGCCAGCAGCGATGGACAGGGGGCACAAGAGACCCAGTACTTC
CDR3: CASSDGQGAQETQYF

length: 15
V: TRBV11-2
size: .
J: TRBJ1-3
D: TRBD1
DNA: TGTGCCAGCAGCCCGGACAGGAGGGCTGGAAACACCATATATTTT
CDR3: CASSPDRRAGNTIYF

length: 13
V: TRBV6-1
size: .
J: TRBJ1-5
D: .
DNA: TGTGCCAGCAGCCCCGGGGCCAATCAGCCCCAGCATTTT
CDR3: CASSPGANQPQHF

length: 12
V: TRBV21-1
size: .
J: TRBJ1-2
D: .
DNA: TGTGCCAGCAGCAGAACTATGCTTGGCTACACCTTC
CDR3: CASSRTMLGYTF

length: 17
V: TRBV4-2
size: .
J: TRBJ2-1
D: .
DNA: TGTGCCAGCAGCCAAGACGAGCGGAGAGGGGTTTACAATGAGCAGTTCTTC
CDR3: CASSQDERRGVYNEQFF

length: 15
V: TRBV27
size: .
J: TRBJ2-2
D: .
DNA: TGTGCCAGCAGACCGGGACACTCGAACACCGGGGAGCTGTTTTTT
CDR3: CASRPGHSNTGELFF

length: 17
V: TRBV7-2
size: .
J: TRBJ1-3
D: .
DNA: TGTGCCAGCAGCTTAGTTGGTACGGCGGGCTCTGGAAACACCATATATTTT
CDR3: CASSLVGTAGSGNTIYF

length: 17
V: TRBV4-1
size: .
J: TRBJ2-1
D: .
DNA: TGCGCCAGCAGCCAAGACGAGGTGGGCGGACCCGGGGGTGAGCAGTTCTTC
CDR3: CASSQDEVGGPGGEQFF

length: 12
V: TRBV5-4
size: .
J: TRBJ2-3
D: .
DNA: TGTGCCAGCAGCTCATCTGGGGATACGCAGTATTTT
CDR3: CASSSSGDTQYF

length: 15
V: TRBV5-5
size: .
J: TRBJ2-5
D: .
DNA: TGTGCCAGCAGCGCCGTCCCAGGGGCCGGGGAGACCCAGTACTTC
CDR3: CASSAVPGAGETQYF

length: 15
V: TRBV7-9
size: .
J: TRBJ2-7
D: TRBD1
DNA: TGTGCCAGCAGCTTAGGACAGGGAAGCTCCTACGAGCAGTACTTC
CDR3: CASSLGQGSSYEQYF

length: 18
V: TRBV13
size: .
J: TRBJ2-1
D: TRBD2
DNA: TGTGCCAGCAGCTTAGGCGGGAGGGCCGGAGGGTCCTACAATGAGCAGTTCTTC
CDR3: CASSLGGRAGGSYNEQFF

length: 13
V: TRBV6-6
size: .
J: TRBJ1-5
D: TRBD1
DNA: TGTGCCAGCAGCTATCGAGGGGGCCAGCCCCAGCATTTT
CDR3: CASSYRGGQPQHF

length: 14
V: TRBV5-5
size: .
J: TRBJ2-1
D: TRBD2
DNA: TGTGCCAGCAGCTTCTCTAGCGGGAGTCTTGAGCAGTTCTTC
CDR3: CASSFSSGSLEQFF

length: 15
V: TRBV18
size: .
J: TRBJ2-5
D: .
DNA: TGTGCCAGCTCACCGTTTCGCAAGCAGCAAGAGACCCAGTACTTC
CDR3: CASSPFRKQQETQYF

length: 13
V: TRBV28
size: .
J: TRBJ1-1
D: .
DNA: TGTGCCACCGATGGGACGGCGAACACTGAAGCTTTCTTT
CDR3: CATDGTANTEAFF

length: 14
V: TRBV29-1
size: .
J: TRBJ1-2
D: .
DNA: TGCAGCGTTGAAGAGGTTGGGACCCAGGGAGGCTACACCTTC
CDR3: CSVEEVGTQGGYTF

length: 16
V: TRBV27
size: .
J: TRBJ1-3
D: TRBD1
DNA: TGTGCCAGCAGTCCGGACAGGGGCCGGGGTTTAGGTACCATATATTTT
CDR3: CASSPDRGRGLGTIYF

length: 15
V: TRBV27
size: .
J: TRBJ1-2
D: .
DNA: TGTGCCAGCAGTTTCCGACAGACCTTGAGCTATGGCTACACCTTC
CDR3: CASSFRQTLSYGYTF

length: 15
V: TRBV12-5
size: .
J: TRBJ2-1
D: TRBD1
DNA: TGTGCTAGTGGTTGGGGACAGGGGGCCAGGTACGAGCAGTTCTTC
CDR3: CASGWGQGARYEQFF

length: 14
V: TRBV7-6
size: .
J: TRBJ2-7
D: TRBD1
DNA: TGTGCCAGCAGCTTTGCGGGACAGGGTAACGAGCAGTACTTC
CDR3: CASSFAGQGNEQYF

length: 17
V: TRBV7-6
size: .
J: TRBJ2-3
D: TRBD2
DNA: TGTGCCAGCAGCGGGCCTCGACTAGCGGGAGAGTCGGATACGCAGTATTTT
CDR3: CASSGPRLAGESDTQYF

length: 14
V: TRBV2
size: .
J: TRBJ1-5
D: .
DNA: TGTGCCAGCAAAGCAGGGGTCAGCAATCAGCCCCAGCATTTT
CDR3: CASKAGVSNQPQHF

length: 14
V: TRBV9
size: .
J: TRBJ2-3
D: .
DNA: TGTGCCAGCAGCGTACTACCGAGTTCAGATACGCAGTATTTT
CDR3: CASSVLPSSDTQYF

length: 15
V: TRBV30
size: .
J: TRBJ1-3
D: .
DNA: TGTGCCTGGAGTGTACGTGGTCTCTGGAGGAACACCATATATTTT
CDR3: CAWSVRGLWRNTIYF

length: 16
V: TRBV28
size: .
J: TRBJ1-5
D: .
DNA: TGTGCCAGCAGTGACCCTGGGGGTTTGAGCAATCAGCCCCAGCATTTT
CDR3: CASSDPGGLSNQPQHF

length: 12
V: TRBV7-3
size: .
J: TRBJ2-1
D: .
DNA: TGTGCCAGCAGCCCCTCCGGCAATGAGCAGTTCTTC
CDR3: CASSPSGNEQFF

length: 16
V: TRBV11-3
size: .
J: TRBJ2-1
D: TRBD2
DNA: TGTGCCAGCAGCTTGTTATCTAGCGGAACTTACAATGAGCAGTTCTTC
CDR3: CASSLLSSGTYNEQFF

length: 15
V: TRBV4-1
size: .
J: TRBJ1-5
D: .
DNA: TGCGCCAGCAGCCAAGTATCGGGGAGCAATCAGCCCCAGCATTTT
CDR3: CASSQVSGSNQPQHF

length: 15
V: TRBV7-2
size: .
J: TRBJ1-2
D: .
DNA: TGTGCCAGCAGCTTAGGCCCTGGGGCAGACTATGGCTACACCTTC
CDR3: CASSLGPGADYGYTF

length: 13
V: TRBV7-9
size: .
J: TRBJ1-5
D: .
DNA: TGTGCCAGCAGCTTAGTGTCTCATCAGCCCCAGCATTTT
CDR3: CASSLVSHQPQHF

length: 12
V: TRBV27
size: .
J: TRBJ2-7
D: .
DNA: TGTGCCAGCAGCCAAGGGACGATGGAGCAGTACTTC
CDR3: CASSQGTMEQYF

length: 16
V: TRBV5-1
size: .
J: TRBJ2-1
D: .
DNA: TGCGCCAGCAGCTTGGCCCGGGGCTCGGGGTTGAATGAGCAGTTCTTC
CDR3: CASSLARGSGLNEQFF

length: 17
V: TRBV5-1
size: once
J: TRBJ2-2
D: .
DNA: TGCGCCAGCACCCCCGACGGAAGGCTAGCGTACACCGGGGAGCTGTTTTTT
CDR3: CASTPDGRLAYTGELFF

length: 13
V: TRBV6-1
size: .
J: TRBJ1-5
D: .
DNA: TGTGCCAGCAGTGAAGAGGGCTGGGGGCCCCAGCATTTT
CDR3: CASSEEGWGPQHF

length: 15
V: TRBV5-1
size: .
J: TRBJ1-1
D: .
DNA: TGCGCCAGCAACGGGGGAGCCAGGGCTTACACTGAAGCTTTCTTT
CDR3: CASNGGARAYTEAFF

length: 17
V: TRBV7-2
size: few
J: TRBJ2-1
D: .
DNA: TGTGCCAGCGGGACCGACACTAGTTCCTATCCCTACAATGAGCAGTTCTTC
CDR3: CASGTDTSSYPYNEQFF

length: 17
V: TRBV7-4
size: .
J: TRBJ2-1
D: TRBD2
DNA: TGTGCCAGCAGCGCGGGACTAGCGGCGTCCTACTACAATGAGCAGTTCTTC
CDR3: CASSAGLAASYYNEQFF

length: 16
V: TRBV6-4
size: .
J: TRBJ2-2
D: .
DNA: TGTGCCAGCAGTGACCTGGGGGCGGACGGCACCGGGGAGCTGTTTTTT
CDR3: CASSDLGADGTGELFF

length: 14
V: TRBV29-1
size: .
J: TRBJ1-1
D: .
DNA: TGCAGCGTTGGATACTTTTTGAAGGTTAGCGAAGCTTTCTTT
CDR3: CSVGYFLKVSEAFF

length: 14
V: TRBV6-5
size: .
J: TRBJ2-3
D: .
DNA: TGTGCCAGCAGTTACTCCCGACTAGCAGATACGCAGTATTTT
CDR3: CASSYSRLADTQYF

length: 13
V: TRBV11-2
size: .
J: TRBJ2-5
D: .
DNA: TGTGCCAGCGGCGCGGCCTACCAAGAGACCCAGTACTTC
CDR3: CASGAAYQETQYF

length: 12
V: TRBV28
size: .
J: TRBJ1-3
D: .
DNA: TGTGCCACGGGGGGCTTTGGAAACACCATATATTTT
CDR3: CATGGFGNTIYF

length: 18
V: TRBV28
size: .
J: TRBJ1-4
D: TRBD1
DNA: TGTGCCAGCAGTCAATACCGCAGGGGGCGGAGGGAAAATGAAAAACTGTTTTTT
CDR3: CASSQYRRGRRENEKLFF

length: 13
V: TRBV5-4
size: .
J: TRBJ2-3
D: .
DNA: TGTGCCAGCAGCGAGGGATTTTCAGATACGCAGTATTTT
CDR3: CASSEGFSDTQYF

length: 13
V: TRBV6-4
size: .
J: TRBJ1-1
D: .
DNA: TGTGCCAGCAGGAGGACACCCAACACTGAAGCTTTCTTT
CDR3: CASRRTPNTEAFF

length: 11
V: TRBV29-1
size: .
J: TRBJ2-7
D: TRBD1
DNA: TGCAGCGTCCGGACAGGGCACGAGCAGTACTTC
CDR3: CSVRTGHEQYF

length: 14
V: TRBV5-5
size: .
J: TRBJ1-3
D: .
DNA: TGTGCCAGCAGCTTACTGAGCTCTGGAAACACCATATATTTT
CDR3: CASSLLSSGNTIYF

length: 13
V: TRBV30
size: .
J: TRBJ1-5
D: .
DNA: TGTGCCTGGAGTGTGGGGAATAATCAGCCCCAGCATTTT
CDR3: CAWSVGNNQPQHF

length: 13
V: TRBV5-8
size: once
J: TRBJ1-2
D: .
DNA: TGTGCCAGCAGCTTCAAACTAAACTATGGCTACACCTTC
CDR3: CASSFKLNYGYTF

length: 14
V: TRBV7-3
size: .
J: TRBJ2-2
D: .
DNA: TGTGCCAGCAGAGAGTACGCGAACACCGGGGAGCTGTTTTTT
CDR3: CASREYANTGELFF

length: 13
V: TRBV10-2
size: .
J: TRBJ2-7
D: TRBD1
DNA: TGCGCCAGCAGCCATAACAGGGGGAGGGAGCAGTACTTC
CDR3: CASSHNRGREQYF